The 6 T cell receptor beta chains reported below all come from one sample, sequenced in a study of blood T cell repertoires in COVID-19. Clones were read by immunoSEQ multiplex PCR, and TCRdb kept only the in-frame ones, dropping some. This sample has around 99,000 clones, with around three quarters found just once. Material: peripheral blood. These receptors came from a man in his forties or fifties who had recovered from COVID-19.

CDR3 region: CASSLEGQGSYGYTF. The CDR3 DNA reads as TGCGCCAGCAGCTTGGAGGGACAGGGGTCCTATGGCTACACCTTC. V and J are TRBV5-1 and TRBJ1-2, with TRBD1 matching 10 bases. The CDR3 consists of 15 residues. V shed 0 bases, J shed 4 bases, and the junction held 3 bases outside the gene matches. Germline V gene sequence: CDR1 SGHRS, CDR2 YFSETQ.

In this sample, this clone turned up once. This chain connects TRBV20-1 to TRBJ1-2; D is ambiguous. From germline, CDR1 is DFQATT and CDR2 SNEGSKA (reference sequence). Deletions cut 2 bases from V and 6 bases from J, with 7 bases between. There are 11 residues in the CDR3. The chain's CDR3 is CSARLSDGYTF. CDR3 sequence (DNA): TGCAGTGCTAGACTATCGGATGGCTACACCTTC.

V is TRBV28 and J is TRBJ2-3, with 7 bases lining up with TRBD2. The length of the CDR3 is 14 residues. V shed 2 bases and J 1 base; nucleotides not matched to a gene: 0. Germline V lookup: CDR1 MDHEN, CDR2 SYDVKM. The CDR3 region is CASSLAGGTDTQYF. The CDR3 nucleotides read TGTGCCAGCAGTTTAGCGGGAGGCACAGATACGCAGTATTTT. Using reference TRBV28 and TRBJ2-3 for the parts outside the CDR3, the full variable domain is DVKVTQSSRYLVKRTGEKVFLECVQDMDHENMFWYRQDPGLGLRLIYFSYDVKMKEKGDIPEGYSVSREKKERFSLILESASTNQTSMYLCASSLAGGTDTQYFGPGTRLTVL.

The CDR3 loop reads CASSFGDRGSYNEQFF. The CDR3 region has the DNA TGTGCCAGCAGCTTCGGGGACAGGGGCTCCTACAATGAGCAGTTCTTC. This chain links TRBV3-1 (or the pseudogene TRBV3-2) with TRBJ2-1; TRBD1 agrees at 10 bases. Trimming removed 5 bases from V and 0 bases from J; junction bases left unmatched: 4. Germline CDR1 and CDR2: LGHDT and YNNKEL (reference sequence). CDR3 length: 16 residues.

This chain uses TRBV19 with TRBJ1-3; D is perhaps TRBD1 (5 bases). CDR1 LNHDA and CDR2 SQIVND come from the germline V gene (reference sequence). The length of the CDR3 is 14 residues. V was cut by 4 bases and J by 7 bases, with 14 bases left in between. In nucleotides, the CDR3 is TGTGCCAGTAGTACCCGGAAGGGGATGAACACCATATATTTT. It is translated as CASSTRKGMNTIYF.

The chain recombines TRBV5-4 with TRBJ2-7; D may be TRBD2 (6 bases). Germline CDR1 reads SGHNT; CDR2 reads YYREEE (reference sequence). The germline V and J ends were trimmed by 4 bases and 1 base, with 9 bases remaining between them. The CDR3 loop spans 13 amino acids. The CDR3 sequence: CASSRLESYEQYF. In DNA form, the CDR3 reads TGTGCCAGCAGCCGACTAGAATCCTACGAGCAGTACTTC.